The 2 T cell receptor beta chains presented below share a single source sample, sequenced in a study of neurological immune-mediated disorders. Each CDR3 protein gets one entry after TCRdb re-called the 5' RACE reads with MiXCR. The sample carries 20,000 to 25,000 distinct CDR3 sequences, 15% to 20% recorded once. Source material: CD8+ T cells from blood. The source is a woman under 30 with multiple sclerosis.

This clonotype was recorded once. The chain uses TRBV14 and TRBJ2-2, with D perhaps matching TRBD1 (6 bases). The CDR3 spans 14 residues. Germline-derived CDR1 and CDR2 are SGHDN and FVKESK. Trimming shortened V by 0 bases and J by 4 bases, and 6 bases separated the two germline ends. The DNA for the CDR3 is TGTGCCAGCAGCCAAGACAGGGGCACCGGGGAGCTGTTTTTT. Its translation is CASSQDRGTGELFF.

This clonotype was observed many times. The chain carries TRBV11-3 and TRBJ2-2, with 10 bases that match TRBD2. Trimming took 4 bases from V and 9 from J; bases not matched to a gene: 8. The length of the CDR3 is 15 residues. Germline V gene sequence: CDR1 SGHNT, CDR2 YENEEA. Written as DNA, the CDR3 is TGTGCCAGCAGCTCGCGACTAGCGGGTTTTAGGGAGCTGTTTTTT. Its translation is CASSSRLAGFRELFF.